A selection of T cell receptor beta chains follows, all from one sample in a study of T cells in Graves' hyperthyroidism and ophthalmopathy. TCRdb reprocessed the multiplex PCR reads via MiXCR and lists one record per CDR3 protein. The sample yields around 520,000 distinct CDR3 sequences, 14% seen once. The material sequenced was blood. The receptors shown here come from a woman aged 40 to 50 with Graves' hyperthyroidism. CDR3s leave out the opening cysteine and the closing phenylalanine or tryptophan. Fields, in order: J gene, V gene, CDR3 protein.

TRBJ1-3 TRBV12-3/TRBV12-4 ASSLWAFGNTIY
TRBJ1-2 TRBV27 ASSPHGQEHGYT
TRBJ1-2 TRBV15 ATSSAGWANYGYT
TRBJ2-7 TRBV4-1 ASSQDRTGKDEQY
TRBJ2-1 TRBV6-1 ASRVSGGAYNEQF
TRBJ2-7 TRBV27 ASSLWARAGEQY
TRBJ1-1 TRBV27 ASSSGPGSPTNYGVQAEAF
TRBJ1-1 TRBV7-9 ASSRSGNTEAF
TRBJ2-5 TRBV5-1 ASSGGLKETQY
TRBJ2-4 TRBV6-1 ASSVLGDGAKNIQY
TRBJ1-1 TRBV18 ASSHPVMPYTEAF
TRBJ2-1 TRBV5-6 ASSLAAEGDEQF
TRBJ2-1 TRBV9 ASSVVIAEDGEQF
TRBJ2-1 TRBV24-1 ATSDGSGDEQF
TRBJ2-7 TRBV18 ASSPPSGGSGEQY
TRBJ1-1 TRBV19 ASKLNTEAF
TRBJ2-2 TRBV5-1 ASSLRLPNTGELF
TRBJ1-1 TRBV28 ASNPQGENTEAF
TRBJ2-7 TRBV7-2 ASSFGGPGAYEQY
TRBJ2-1 TRBV19 ASGAGQGMQNEQF
TRBJ2-7 TRBV5-1 ASSPDPGYEQY
TRBJ2-2 TRBV30 AWSAGGELF
TRBJ1-1 TRBV6-1 ASSRNPTEAF
TRBJ2-5 TRBV2 ASSEAMGETQY
TRBJ2-7 TRBV5-1 ASSRTESSYEQY
TRBJ2-2 TRBV28 ASSFQGRTGELF
TRBJ2-1 TRBV10-3 AIRGASRSRYNEQF
TRBJ1-5 TRBV7-9 ASSFSNQPQH
TRBJ1-2 TRBV6-1 ASRAGNRVDRMSYGYT
TRBJ1-4 TRBV30 AWSRGTPGAYNEKLF
TRBJ2-3 TRBV2 ASSEGADTQY
TRBJ2-2 TRBV19 ASSPLGDRELF
TRBJ2-7 TRBV20-1 SAREKGRHSTYEQY
TRBJ1-1 TRBV3-1 ASSQRTGEAF
TRBJ2-7 TRBV20-1 SARRPSGSYEQY
TRBJ1-2 TRBV30 AWRADYGYT
TRBJ2-5 TRBV18 ASSPGQQVTQY
TRBJ2-2 TRBV28 ASSLTGRELF
TRBJ1-6 TRBV18 ASSLGQGSPLH
TRBJ2-5 TRBV5-6 ASSFLTGLAGGETQY
TRBJ2-1 TRBV14 ASSQQLAILPNEQF
TRBJ1-6 TRBV11-2 ASSFGIGGSPLH
TRBJ2-3 TRBV18 ASSQATTSSTDTQY
TRBJ2-3 TRBV6-1 ASAALRTDTQY
TRBJ2-1 TRBV18 ASSPSGTSFNEQF
TRBJ2-2 TRBV7-2 ASRPGQGKAGELF
TRBJ2-1 TRBV12-3/TRBV12-4 ASSSGQGKGDSNEQF
TRBJ2-2 TRBV7-9 ASSSGQGTGELF
TRBJ2-7 TRBV7-2 ASSPRLVGGEQY
TRBJ2-5 TRBV10-3 AISETGRGQETQY
TRBJ2-1 TRBV12-3/TRBV12-4 ASSPLGEQF
TRBJ1-1 TRBV18 ASSPRGGGTEAF